This paragraph reports one TCR beta chain. Antigen unknown. A junction boundary mismatches the germline segment, possibly from a read error. The sample originates from a study of tumor and adjacent non-tumor tissue in lung cancer. Study in general: Samples averaged roughly 4.2 million productive TCRbeta reads each. Study results and limitations: Normal lung showed higher cumulative top 100 clone frequency than tumor.

The template was RNA from unsorted bulk tissue. This non-tumor lung sample came from over 3 cm beyond the tumor edge. From germline, CDR1 is SGHDT and CDR2 YYEEEE. The CDR3 totals 16 residues. Three rounds of nested PCR, following a modified ARM-PCR protocol, produced the TCRbeta library. TCRdb used MiXCR to reprocess the multiplex PCR reads, holding one entry per CDR3 protein. The sample includes around 75,000 distinct CDR3 sequences, around 70% seen only once; the top ten take around 30%. The V gene is TRBV5-6, the J gene TRBJ2-3; D assignment may be TRBD1 or TRBD2 (5 bases each). The source of this sequence is a woman between 45 and 60 years old with non-small cell lung cancer. The sequencing sample was made of distant non-tumor lung tissue. In DNA form, the CDR3 reads TGTGCCAGCAGTCGTACACCGACAGAGGGCGTGGATACCCAGTATTTT. Its translation is CASSRTPTEGVDTQYF.